This TCR beta chain was identified during a study of blood T cell repertoires in COVID-19. Germline V gives CDR1 KGHSH, CDR2 LQKENI. This CDR3 is 14 amino acids long. V lost 3 bases, J lost 5 bases, and 3 bases stayed unmatched. TCRdb's table, derived via immunoSEQ multiplex PCR, lists solely in-frame clones and lacks some. The profile shows about 330,000 clones, nearly 90% of them singletons. This receptor was taken from a woman in her twenties or thirties who had recovered from COVID-19. Source material: PBMCs or T cells enriched from blood (not recorded which). The gene calls are TRBV18 and TRBJ1-5, with 8 bases that match TRBD1. CDR3 nucleotide sequence: TGTGCCAGCTCACCCCAGGGGGCCGATCAGCCCCAGCATTTT. It translates to CASSPQGADQPQHF. The full variable domain, rest sourced from reference TRBV18 and TRBJ1-5, is NAGVMQNPRHLVRRRGQEARLRCSPMKGHSHVYWYRQLPEEGLKFMVYLQKENIIDESGMPKERFSAEFPKEGPSILRIQQVVRGDSAAYFCASSPQGADQPQHFGDGTRLSIL.